This is a list of T cell receptor beta chains from one sample in a study of blood T cells in healthy people across ages. TCRdb fed the 5' RACE reads into MiXCR, producing one record per CDR3 protein. The table has fewer than 1,000,000 distinct CDR3 sequences, under 55% seen once; the top ten hold roughly a fifth. The sample taken for sequencing was blood. These TCRs come from a man aged 55 to 70 in good health. Both conserved end residues are part of each CDR3. The order of the fields is D gene, V gene, CDR3 length, J gene, clone size, CDR3 protein, CDR3 DNA. D genes are given only for firm matches. Not all rows give a size; the values are once, few, many and, for expanded clones, a class.

d_call: -; v_call: TRBV7-8; cdr3_length: 13; j_call: TRBJ2-2; clone_size: few; cdr3_aa: CASSSGPKRELFF; cdr3_nt: TGTGCCAGCAGCTCGGGACCCAAGCGGGAGCTGTTTTTT
d_call: -; v_call: TRBV20-1; cdr3_length: 14; j_call: TRBJ2-7; clone_size: many; cdr3_aa: CSADAPGPQYEQYF; cdr3_nt: TGCAGTGCGGATGCCCCCGGGCCCCAATACGAGCAGTACTTC
d_call: TRBD1; v_call: TRBV20-1; cdr3_length: 13; j_call: TRBJ1-2; clone_size: few; cdr3_aa: CSARDRKHGGYTF; cdr3_nt: TGCAGTGCAAGGGACAGGAAGCACGGTGGCTACACCTTC
d_call: -; v_call: TRBV2; cdr3_length: 13; j_call: TRBJ1-1; clone_size: -; cdr3_aa: CASNLQGNTEAFF; cdr3_nt: TGTGCCAGCAACTTACAGGGGAACACTGAAGCTTTCTTT
d_call: -; v_call: TRBV27; cdr3_length: 13; j_call: TRBJ2-7; clone_size: few; cdr3_aa: CASRGTYSYEQYF; cdr3_nt: TGTGCCAGCAGGGGGACATACTCCTACGAGCAGTACTTC
d_call: TRBD1; v_call: TRBV6-2/TRBV6-3; cdr3_length: 14; j_call: TRBJ2-7; clone_size: -; cdr3_aa: CASSENRGINEQYF; cdr3_nt: TGTGCCAGCAGTGAAAACAGGGGAATCAACGAGCAGTACTTC
d_call: TRBD2; v_call: TRBV20-1; cdr3_length: 15; j_call: TRBJ2-7; clone_size: -; cdr3_aa: CSTRGLAGRTYEQYF; cdr3_nt: TGCAGTACCAGGGGACTAGCGGGGCGGACCTACGAGCAGTACTTC
d_call: TRBD2; v_call: TRBV15; cdr3_length: 14; j_call: TRBJ2-7; clone_size: few; cdr3_aa: CATSRERTSYEQYF; cdr3_nt: TGTGCCACCAGCAGAGAACGGACTAGCTACGAGCAGTACTTC
d_call: -; v_call: TRBV19; cdr3_length: 15; j_call: TRBJ2-7; clone_size: few; cdr3_aa: CASSSTGLAAYEQYF; cdr3_nt: TGTGCCAGTAGTTCCACGGGGCTAGCAGCCTACGAGCAGTACTTC
d_call: TRBD2; v_call: TRBV7-2; cdr3_length: 18; j_call: TRBJ2-3; clone_size: few; cdr3_aa: CASSLDPVGRGAGDTQYF; cdr3_nt: TGTGCCAGCAGCTTAGACCCGGTGGGGCGGGGGGCTGGAGATACGCAGTATTTT
d_call: -; v_call: TRBV5-1; cdr3_length: 16; j_call: TRBJ2-5; clone_size: -; cdr3_aa: CASSSTAGNSQETQYF; cdr3_nt: TGCGCCAGCAGCTCCACTGCAGGGAATTCACAAGAGACCCAGTACTTC
d_call: -; v_call: TRBV5-6; cdr3_length: 13; j_call: TRBJ2-7; clone_size: few; cdr3_aa: CASRKGTAREQYF; cdr3_nt: TGTGCCAGCAGGAAAGGGACGGCGCGCGAGCAGTACTTC
d_call: -; v_call: TRBV30; cdr3_length: 12; j_call: TRBJ1-4; clone_size: -; cdr3_aa: CAWSVLHEKLFF; cdr3_nt: TGTGCCTGGAGTGTACTTCATGAAAAACTGTTTTTT
d_call: -; v_call: TRBV6-5; cdr3_length: 13; j_call: TRBJ1-2; clone_size: -; cdr3_aa: CAGSYEGYYGYTF; cdr3_nt: TGTGCCGGCAGTTACGAGGGGTACTATGGCTACACCTTC
d_call: TRBD2; v_call: TRBV30; cdr3_length: 15; j_call: TRBJ2-1; clone_size: -; cdr3_aa: CAWSKPGLVGNEQFF; cdr3_nt: TGTGCCTGGAGCAAACCGGGACTAGTTGGCAATGAGCAGTTCTTC
d_call: TRBD1; v_call: TRBV20-1; cdr3_length: 15; j_call: TRBJ1-6; clone_size: -; cdr3_aa: CSASDRGRDNSPLHF; cdr3_nt: TGCAGTGCTAGCGACAGGGGTAGAGATAATTCACCCCTCCACTTT
d_call: -; v_call: TRBV6-2/TRBV6-3; cdr3_length: 14; j_call: TRBJ2-3; clone_size: -; cdr3_aa: CASSYLLHTDTQYF; cdr3_nt: TGTGCCAGCAGTTATCTGTTGCACACAGATACGCAGTATTTT
d_call: TRBD2; v_call: TRBV5-1; cdr3_length: 14; j_call: TRBJ2-3; clone_size: -; cdr3_aa: CASSARTSADTQYF; cdr3_nt: TGCGCCAGCAGCGCGCGCACTAGCGCGGATACGCAGTATTTT
d_call: -; v_call: TRBV3-1; cdr3_length: 14; j_call: TRBJ1-2; clone_size: few; cdr3_aa: CASSLRRGTYGYTF; cdr3_nt: TGTGCCAGCAGCCTAAGGAGGGGAACCTATGGCTACACCTTC
d_call: TRBD2; v_call: TRBV7-2; cdr3_length: 14; j_call: TRBJ2-3; clone_size: -; cdr3_aa: CATQRGEGTDAQYF; cdr3_nt: TGTGCCACCCAGCGGGGGGAGGGTACAGATGCGCAGTATTTT
d_call: TRBD1; v_call: TRBV6-6; cdr3_length: 12; j_call: TRBJ1-4; clone_size: -; cdr3_aa: CASTAGGEKLFF; cdr3_nt: TGTGCCAGCACGGCAGGGGGGGAAAAACTGTTTTTT
d_call: -; v_call: TRBV18; cdr3_length: 13; j_call: TRBJ2-1; clone_size: many; cdr3_aa: CASSPSGDNEQFF; cdr3_nt: TGTGCCAGCTCACCTTCCGGGGACAATGAGCAGTTCTTC
d_call: -; v_call: TRBV5-6; cdr3_length: 13; j_call: TRBJ2-5; clone_size: few; cdr3_aa: CASSNGGQETQYF; cdr3_nt: TGTGCCAGCAGCAATGGGGGACAAGAGACCCAGTACTTC
d_call: -; v_call: TRBV4-1; cdr3_length: 15; j_call: TRBJ1-2; clone_size: -; cdr3_aa: CASSQDRAAPYGYTF; cdr3_nt: TGCGCCAGCAGCCAAGATCGGGCAGCCCCATATGGCTACACCTTC
d_call: TRBD1; v_call: TRBV20-1; cdr3_length: 13; j_call: TRBJ1-4; clone_size: -; cdr3_aa: CSAGQGGVEKLFF; cdr3_nt: TGCAGTGCTGGACAGGGGGGTGTAGAAAAACTGTTTTTT
d_call: TRBD1; v_call: TRBV5-5; cdr3_length: 16; j_call: TRBJ2-1; clone_size: -; cdr3_aa: CASSGTEGSSYNEQFF; cdr3_nt: TGTGCCAGCAGCGGGACAGAGGGTAGCTCCTACAATGAGCAGTTCTTC
d_call: TRBD1; v_call: TRBV2; cdr3_length: 15; j_call: TRBJ1-4; clone_size: few; cdr3_aa: CASRSRDRINEKLFF; cdr3_nt: TGTGCCAGCAGATCCCGGGACAGGATAAATGAAAAACTGTTTTTT
d_call: -; v_call: TRBV7-9; cdr3_length: 13; j_call: TRBJ2-7; clone_size: -; cdr3_aa: CASSPNPTPEQYF; cdr3_nt: TGTGCCAGCAGCCCAAACCCGACCCCCGAGCAGTACTTC
d_call: -; v_call: TRBV20-1; cdr3_length: 14; j_call: TRBJ2-1; clone_size: few; cdr3_aa: CSAPRGDKYNEQFF; cdr3_nt: TGCAGTGCCCCGAGGGGAGACAAATACAATGAGCAGTTCTTC
d_call: TRBD2; v_call: TRBV2; cdr3_length: 13; j_call: TRBJ2-5; clone_size: -; cdr3_aa: CASSLAGDETQYF; cdr3_nt: TGTGCCAGCAGCTTAGCGGGGGATGAGACCCAGTACTTC
d_call: -; v_call: TRBV10-3; cdr3_length: 11; j_call: TRBJ2-7; clone_size: few; cdr3_aa: CAISDNYEQYF; cdr3_nt: TGTGCCATCAGTGACAACTACGAGCAGTACTTC
d_call: TRBD1; v_call: TRBV3-1; cdr3_length: 16; j_call: TRBJ1-5; clone_size: -; cdr3_aa: CASSPSGTVSNQPQHF; cdr3_nt: TGTGCCAGCAGCCCATCCGGGACAGTTAGCAATCAGCCCCAGCATTTT
d_call: -; v_call: TRBV28; cdr3_length: 15; j_call: TRBJ2-1; clone_size: -; cdr3_aa: CASSSRDVRSGEQFF; cdr3_nt: TGTGCCAGCAGTTCCCGGGACGTCCGGAGTGGGGAGCAGTTCTTC
d_call: -; v_call: TRBV7-2; cdr3_length: 12; j_call: TRBJ2-5; clone_size: -; cdr3_aa: CASSPPTETQYF; cdr3_nt: TGTGCCAGCTCTCCCCCGACGGAGACCCAGTACTTC
d_call: -; v_call: TRBV7-8; cdr3_length: 14; j_call: TRBJ1-5; clone_size: -; cdr3_aa: CASSSRTDNQPQHF; cdr3_nt: TGTGCCAGCAGCTCCCGGACGGACAATCAGCCCCAGCATTTT
d_call: -; v_call: TRBV6-1; cdr3_length: 15; j_call: TRBJ1-2; clone_size: -; cdr3_aa: CASISWGAGDYGYTF; cdr3_nt: TGTGCCAGCATCTCCTGGGGAGCCGGAGACTATGGCTACACCTTC
d_call: -; v_call: TRBV2; cdr3_length: 15; j_call: TRBJ1-5; clone_size: once; cdr3_aa: CASSEKQLADQPQHF; cdr3_nt: TGTGCCAGCAGTGAAAAACAGTTGGCGGATCAGCCCCAGCATTTT
d_call: -; v_call: TRBV30; cdr3_length: 14; j_call: TRBJ2-7; clone_size: -; cdr3_aa: CAWRGQGLSYEQYF; cdr3_nt: TGTGCCTGGAGAGGGCAGGGCCTCTCCTACGAGCAGTACTTC
d_call: -; v_call: TRBV14; cdr3_length: 15; j_call: TRBJ1-1; clone_size: few; cdr3_aa: CASSQVPLINTEAFF; cdr3_nt: TGTGCCAGCAGCCAAGTTCCCCTGATTAACACTGAAGCTTTCTTT
d_call: TRBD1; v_call: TRBV12-3/TRBV12-4; cdr3_length: 14; j_call: TRBJ1-4; clone_size: few; cdr3_aa: CATGEGTGAGKLFF; cdr3_nt: TGTGCTACAGGGGAAGGGACAGGGGCGGGAAAACTGTTTTTT
d_call: TRBD2; v_call: TRBV4-3; cdr3_length: 18; j_call: TRBJ2-3; clone_size: -; cdr3_aa: CASSQGTSGGPITDTQYF; cdr3_nt: TGCGCCAGCAGCCAAGGGACTAGCGGGGGCCCGATCACAGATACGCAGTATTTT